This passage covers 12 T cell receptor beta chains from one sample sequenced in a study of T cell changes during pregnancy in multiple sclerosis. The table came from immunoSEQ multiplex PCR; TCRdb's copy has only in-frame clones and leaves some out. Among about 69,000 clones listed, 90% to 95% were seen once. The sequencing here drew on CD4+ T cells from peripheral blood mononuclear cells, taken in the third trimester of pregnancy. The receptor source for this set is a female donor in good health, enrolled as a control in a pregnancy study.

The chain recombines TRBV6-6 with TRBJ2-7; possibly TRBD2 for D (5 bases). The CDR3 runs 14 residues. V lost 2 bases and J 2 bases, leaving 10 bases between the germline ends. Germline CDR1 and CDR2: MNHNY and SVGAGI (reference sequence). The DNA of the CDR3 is TGTGCCAGCAGTTACGGAGGTCAGCCCTACGAGCAGTACTTC. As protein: CASSYGGQPYEQYF.

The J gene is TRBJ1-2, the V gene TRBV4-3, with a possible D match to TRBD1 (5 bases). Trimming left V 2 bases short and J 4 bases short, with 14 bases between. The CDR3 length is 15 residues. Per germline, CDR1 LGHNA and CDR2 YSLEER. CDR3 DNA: TGCGCCAGCAGCCAATCGGCGGTGCAGGGCTATGGCTACACCTTC. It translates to CASSQSAVQGYGYTF.

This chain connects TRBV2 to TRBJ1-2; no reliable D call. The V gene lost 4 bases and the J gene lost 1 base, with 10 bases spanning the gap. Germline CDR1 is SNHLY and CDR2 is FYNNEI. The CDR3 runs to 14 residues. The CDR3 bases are TGTGCCAGCAGTGTGGGCAGCTTTAACTATGGCTACACCTTC. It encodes CASSVGSFNYGYTF.

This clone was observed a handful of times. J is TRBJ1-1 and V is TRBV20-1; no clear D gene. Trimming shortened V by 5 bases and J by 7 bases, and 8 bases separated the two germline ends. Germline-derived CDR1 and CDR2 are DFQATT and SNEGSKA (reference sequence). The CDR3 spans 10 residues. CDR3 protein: CSAGRDEAFF. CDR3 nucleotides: TGCAGTGCTGGCCGGGATGAAGCTTTCTTT.

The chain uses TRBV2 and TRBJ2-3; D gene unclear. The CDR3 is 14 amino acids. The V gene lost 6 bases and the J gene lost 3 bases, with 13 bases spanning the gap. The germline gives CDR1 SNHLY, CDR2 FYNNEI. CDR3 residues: CASSLPLRTDTQYF. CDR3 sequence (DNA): TGTGCCAGCAGCCTCCCTTTGCGTACAGATACGCAGTATTTT.

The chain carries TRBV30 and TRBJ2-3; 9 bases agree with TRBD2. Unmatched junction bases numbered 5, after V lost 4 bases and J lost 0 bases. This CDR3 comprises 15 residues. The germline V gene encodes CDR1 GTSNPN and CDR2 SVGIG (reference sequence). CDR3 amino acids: CAWTGLATSTDTQYF. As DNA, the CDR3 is TGTGCCTGGACCGGACTAGCGACTAGCACAGATACGCAGTATTTT.

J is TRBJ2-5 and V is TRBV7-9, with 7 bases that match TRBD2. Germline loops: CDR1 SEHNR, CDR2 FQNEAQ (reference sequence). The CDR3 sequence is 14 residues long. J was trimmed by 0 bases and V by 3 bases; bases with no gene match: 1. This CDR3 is CASSFSGHQETQYF. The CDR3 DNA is TGTGCCAGCAGCTTTAGCGGGCACCAAGAGACCCAGTACTTC.

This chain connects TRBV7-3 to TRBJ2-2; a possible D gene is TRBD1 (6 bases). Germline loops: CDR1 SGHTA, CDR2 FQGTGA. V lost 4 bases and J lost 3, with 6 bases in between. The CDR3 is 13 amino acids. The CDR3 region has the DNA TGTGCCAGCAGCTGGGGGCACACCGGGGAGCTGTTTTTT. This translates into CASSWGHTGELFF.

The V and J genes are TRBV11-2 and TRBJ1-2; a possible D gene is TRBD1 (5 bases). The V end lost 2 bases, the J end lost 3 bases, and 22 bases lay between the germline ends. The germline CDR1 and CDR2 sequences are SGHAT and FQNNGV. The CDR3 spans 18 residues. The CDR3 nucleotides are TGTGCCAGCAGCTTAAAGACAGCATCCATTAAAGGGCACTATGGCTACACCTTC. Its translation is CASSLKTASIKGHYGYTF.

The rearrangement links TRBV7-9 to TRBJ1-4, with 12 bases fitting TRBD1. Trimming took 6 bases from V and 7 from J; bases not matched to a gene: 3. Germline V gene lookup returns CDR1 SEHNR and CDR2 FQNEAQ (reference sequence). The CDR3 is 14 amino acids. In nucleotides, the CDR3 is TGTGCCAGCAGGCGGGACAGGGGGCCTGAAAAACTGTTTTTT. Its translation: CASRRDRGPEKLFF.

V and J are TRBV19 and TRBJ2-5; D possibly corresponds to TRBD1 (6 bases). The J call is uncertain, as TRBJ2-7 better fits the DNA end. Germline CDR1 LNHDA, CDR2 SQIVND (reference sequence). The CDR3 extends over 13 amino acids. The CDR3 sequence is CASSPGQYYEQYF. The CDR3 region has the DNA TGTGCCAGTAGCCCCGGACAGTACTACGAGCAGTACTTC.

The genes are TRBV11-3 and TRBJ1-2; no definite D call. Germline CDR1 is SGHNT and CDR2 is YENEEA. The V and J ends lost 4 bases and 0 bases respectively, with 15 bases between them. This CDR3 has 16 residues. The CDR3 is CASSSEGRRANYGYTF. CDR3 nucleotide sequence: TGTGCCAGCAGCTCGGAAGGGAGGCGAGCTAACTATGGCTACACCTTC.